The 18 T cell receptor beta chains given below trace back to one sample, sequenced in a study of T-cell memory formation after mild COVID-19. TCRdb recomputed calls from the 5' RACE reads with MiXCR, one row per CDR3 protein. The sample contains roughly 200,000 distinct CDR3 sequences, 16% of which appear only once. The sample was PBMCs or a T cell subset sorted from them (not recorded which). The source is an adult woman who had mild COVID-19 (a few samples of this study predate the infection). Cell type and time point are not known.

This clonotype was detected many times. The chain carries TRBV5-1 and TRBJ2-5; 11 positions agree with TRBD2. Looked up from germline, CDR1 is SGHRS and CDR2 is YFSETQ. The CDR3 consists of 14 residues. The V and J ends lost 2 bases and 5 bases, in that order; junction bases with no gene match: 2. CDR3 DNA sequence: TGCGCCAGCAGCTTTAGCGGGGGGGCTGAGACCCAGTACTTC. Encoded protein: CASSFSGGAETQYF.

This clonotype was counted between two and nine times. CDR3 in amino acids: CSAPRPGKRSYEQYF. Written as DNA, the CDR3 is TGCAGTGCTCCCCGACCCGGAAAGAGGTCCTACGAGCAGTACTTC. The V and J genes are TRBV20-1 and TRBJ2-7, with D uncertain. V shed 5 bases and J shed 1 base, with 18 bases lying between them. CDR1 is DFQATT, CDR2 SNEGSKA, per germline (reference sequence). This CDR3 is built from 15 residues.

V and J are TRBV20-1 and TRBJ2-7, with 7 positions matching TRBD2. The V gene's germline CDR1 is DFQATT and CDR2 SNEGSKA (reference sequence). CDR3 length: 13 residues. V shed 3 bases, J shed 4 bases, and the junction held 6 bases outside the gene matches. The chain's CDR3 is CSASGGRTYEQYF. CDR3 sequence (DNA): TGCAGTGCTAGTGGCGGGAGAACTTACGAGCAGTACTTC.

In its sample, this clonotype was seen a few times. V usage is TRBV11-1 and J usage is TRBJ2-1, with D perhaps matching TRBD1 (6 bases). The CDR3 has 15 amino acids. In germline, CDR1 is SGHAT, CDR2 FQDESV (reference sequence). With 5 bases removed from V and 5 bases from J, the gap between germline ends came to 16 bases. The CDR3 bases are TGTGCCAGCAGCCGAGGGGGTAGCTACGACAATGAGCAGTTCTTC. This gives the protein CASSRGGSYDNEQFF.

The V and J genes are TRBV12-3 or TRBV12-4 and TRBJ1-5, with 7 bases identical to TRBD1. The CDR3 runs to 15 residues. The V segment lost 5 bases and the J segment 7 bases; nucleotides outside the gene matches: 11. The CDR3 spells CASSLGTEGTQPQHF. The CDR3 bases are TGTGCCAGCAGTCTGGGGACAGAGGGAACACAGCCCCAGCATTTT.

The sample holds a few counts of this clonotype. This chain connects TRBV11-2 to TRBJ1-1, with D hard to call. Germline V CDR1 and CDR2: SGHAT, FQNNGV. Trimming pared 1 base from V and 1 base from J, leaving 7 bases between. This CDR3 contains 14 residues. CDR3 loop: CASSLGVQNTEAFF. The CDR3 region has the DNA TGTGCCAGCAGCTTAGGAGTCCAGAACACTGAAGCTTTCTTT. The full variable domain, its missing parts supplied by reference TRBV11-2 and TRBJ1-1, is EAGVAQSPRYKIIEKRQSVAFWCNPISGHATLYWYQQILGQGPKLLIQFQNNGVVDDSQLPKDRFSAERLKGVDSTLKIQPAKLEDSAVYLCASSLGVQNTEAFFGQGTRLTVV.

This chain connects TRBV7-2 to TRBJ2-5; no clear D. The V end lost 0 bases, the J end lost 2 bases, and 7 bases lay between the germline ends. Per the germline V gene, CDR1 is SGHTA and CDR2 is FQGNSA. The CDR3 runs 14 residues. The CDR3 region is CASSLATSQETQYF. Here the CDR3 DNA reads TGTGCCAGCAGCTTAGCTACCAGTCAAGAGACCCAGTACTTC.

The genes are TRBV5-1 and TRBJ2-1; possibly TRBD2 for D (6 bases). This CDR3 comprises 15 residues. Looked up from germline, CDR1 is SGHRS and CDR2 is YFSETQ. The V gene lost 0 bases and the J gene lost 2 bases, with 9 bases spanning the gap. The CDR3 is CASSLEGLTYNEQFF. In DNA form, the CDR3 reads TGCGCCAGCAGCTTGGAGGGACTTACCTACAATGAGCAGTTCTTC.

Here the CDR3 DNA reads TGTGCCAGCAGCCCGTCGGGACTAGCGGAGAACAATGAGCAGTTCTTC. This translates into CASSPSGLAENNEQFF. The V gene is TRBV4-2, the J gene TRBJ2-1, with TRBD2 matching 11 bases. J lost 5 bases, V lost 4 bases, and 7 bases had no gene match. Germline CDR1 is LGHNA and CDR2 is YNFKEQ. The CDR3 extends over 16 amino acids.

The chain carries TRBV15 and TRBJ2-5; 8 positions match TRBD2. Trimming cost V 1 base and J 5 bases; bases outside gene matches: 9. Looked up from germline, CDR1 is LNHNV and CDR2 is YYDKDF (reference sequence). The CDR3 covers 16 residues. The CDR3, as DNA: TGTGCCACCAGCAGAGGGGGCGGGAGGTTCGGGGAGACCCAGTACTTC. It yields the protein CATSRGGGRFGETQYF.

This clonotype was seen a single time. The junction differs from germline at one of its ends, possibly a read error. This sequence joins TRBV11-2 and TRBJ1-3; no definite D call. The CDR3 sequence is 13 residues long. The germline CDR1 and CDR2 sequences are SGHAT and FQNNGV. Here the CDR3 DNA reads TGTGCCAGCAGCTTAAGTCGGGGAAACTCCATATATTTT. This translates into CASSLSRGNSIYF.

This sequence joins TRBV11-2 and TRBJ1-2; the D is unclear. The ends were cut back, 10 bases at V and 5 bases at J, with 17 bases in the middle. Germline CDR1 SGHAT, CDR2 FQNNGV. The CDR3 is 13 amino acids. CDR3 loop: CATATAGPYGYTF. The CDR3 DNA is TGTGCCACCGCCACGGCCGGACCATATGGCTACACCTTC.

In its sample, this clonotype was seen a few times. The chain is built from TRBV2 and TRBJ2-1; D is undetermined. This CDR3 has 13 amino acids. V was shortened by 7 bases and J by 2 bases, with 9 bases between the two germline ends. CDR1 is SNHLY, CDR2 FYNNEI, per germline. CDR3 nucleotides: TGTGCCAGCATGCTGACTCCCTACAATGAGCAGTTCTTC. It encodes CASMLTPYNEQFF.

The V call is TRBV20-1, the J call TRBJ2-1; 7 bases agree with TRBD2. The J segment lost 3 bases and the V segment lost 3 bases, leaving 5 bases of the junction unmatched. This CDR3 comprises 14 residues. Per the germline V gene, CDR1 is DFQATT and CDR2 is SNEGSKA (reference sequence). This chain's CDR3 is CSASERDHYNEQFF. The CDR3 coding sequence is TGCAGTGCTAGTGAGCGGGACCACTACAATGAGCAGTTCTTC.

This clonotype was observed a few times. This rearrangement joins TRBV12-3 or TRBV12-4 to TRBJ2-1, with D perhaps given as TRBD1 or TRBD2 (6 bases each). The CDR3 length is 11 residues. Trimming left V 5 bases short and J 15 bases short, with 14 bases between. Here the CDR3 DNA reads TGTGCCAGCAGTCAAGGGGGGCAGGCGTTCTTC. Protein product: CASSQGGQAFF.

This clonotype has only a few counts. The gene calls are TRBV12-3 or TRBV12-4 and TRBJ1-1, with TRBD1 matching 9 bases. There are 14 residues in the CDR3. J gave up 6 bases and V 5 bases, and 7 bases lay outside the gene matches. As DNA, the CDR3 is TGTGCCAGCAGTACGACAGGGGGAGTCTCTGAAGCTTTCTTT. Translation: CASSTTGGVSEAFF.

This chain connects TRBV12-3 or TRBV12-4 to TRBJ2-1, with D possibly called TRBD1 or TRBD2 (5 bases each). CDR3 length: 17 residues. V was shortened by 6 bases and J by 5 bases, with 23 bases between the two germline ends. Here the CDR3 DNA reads TGTGCCAGCAGGGCCTCTTGGGGGAGTGGTTTTCACAATGAGCAGTTCTTC. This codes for CASRASWGSGFHNEQFF.

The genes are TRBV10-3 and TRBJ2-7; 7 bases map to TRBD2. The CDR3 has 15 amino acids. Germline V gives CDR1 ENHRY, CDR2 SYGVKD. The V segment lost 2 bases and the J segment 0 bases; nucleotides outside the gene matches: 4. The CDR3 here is CAISEDVAGSYEQYF. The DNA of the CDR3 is TGTGCCATCAGTGAGGATGTAGCGGGCTCCTACGAGCAGTACTTC.